These 21 T cell receptor beta chains were sequenced from one sample in a study of T cell changes during pregnancy in multiple sclerosis. The data were produced by immunoSEQ multiplex PCR, yet TCRdb's version contains in-frame clones alone and is incomplete. The table has around 50,000 clones, around 90% seen once. Specimen: peripheral blood, collected in the first trimester of pregnancy. All receptors come from a female donor with multiple sclerosis, enrolled in a pregnancy study.

V and J are TRBV7-2 and TRBJ1-4; 9 nucleotides line up with TRBD1. Germline CDR1 SGHTA, CDR2 FQGNSA. The CDR3 is 17 residues long. V lost 2 bases, J lost 10 bases, and 14 bases stayed unmatched. CDR3 protein: CASSLRGRGQGLGKLFF. DNA of the CDR3: TGTGCCAGCAGCTTAAGGGGGAGGGGACAGGGACTAGGAAAACTGTTTTTT.

This clone was found once. The chain employs TRBV15 and TRBJ2-5; tentative D call: TRBD2 (6 bases). The V end lost 3 bases, the J end lost 5 bases, and 13 bases lay between the germline ends. This CDR3 spans 14 amino acids. Germline CDR1 is LNHNV and CDR2 is YYDKDF (reference sequence). CDR3 residues: CATSRRGPAETQYF. Written as DNA, the CDR3 is TGTGCCACCAGCAGGCGGGGCCCCGCGGAGACCCAGTACTTC.

This clone turned up a few times. The rearrangement links TRBV29-1 to TRBJ1-2; TRBD1 might be the D (5 bases). The ends were cut back, 7 bases at V and 3 bases at J, with 18 bases in the middle. The CDR3 totals 14 residues. Germline CDR1 reads SQVTM; CDR2 reads ANQGSEA. CDR3 loop: CSAGQGFPHYGYTF. The CDR3 DNA is TGCAGCGCCGGGCAGGGATTCCCACACTATGGCTACACCTTC.

J is TRBJ1-5 and V is TRBV4-1; 9 bases align to TRBD1. The CDR3 sequence is 18 residues long. Germline V gene sequence: CDR1 MGHRA, CDR2 YSYEKL. V was clipped by 4 bases and J by 0 bases; unmatched bases: 10. CDR3 sequence reads: CASSPRDREIYSNQPQHF. In DNA form, the CDR3 reads TGCGCCAGCAGCCCCCGGGACAGGGAAATTTATAGCAATCAGCCCCAGCATTTT.

The table lists this clone with a few counts. The rearrangement links TRBV7-9 to TRBJ2-3; 8 bases fit TRBD2. With 3 bases clipped from V and 2 bases from J, the junction kept 10 bases outside the gene matches. The CDR3 loop spans 17 amino acids. CDR1 is SEHNR and CDR2 is FQNEAQ in the germline V gene (reference sequence). The CDR3 protein is CASSFGTSGRDTDTQYF. DNA for the CDR3: TGTGCCAGCAGCTTCGGTACTAGCGGCCGGGACACAGATACGCAGTATTTT.

The V gene is TRBV27, the J gene TRBJ1-1; 8 bases agree with TRBD1. CDR1 and CDR2 (germline): MNHEY, SMNVEV (reference sequence). This CDR3 contains 17 residues. Losses at the gene ends were 6 bases for V and 6 bases for J; bases not matched to a gene: 18. CDR3: CASRIELQDRVIAEAFF. CDR3 in DNA: TGTGCCAGCAGAATAGAGCTGCAGGACAGGGTCATAGCTGAAGCTTTCTTT.

The chain is built from TRBV2 and TRBJ2-3; 11 bases are shared with TRBD2. The trim removed 7 bases at V and 3 bases at J, leaving 3 bases unmatched. Germline V CDR1 and CDR2: SNHLY, FYNNEI. This CDR3 is built from 14 residues. The CDR3 spells CASTGTSGTDTQYF. DNA of the CDR3: TGTGCCAGCACTGGGACTAGCGGAACAGATACGCAGTATTTT.

The chain has TRBV4-1 and TRBJ2-1, with 9 bases aligning to TRBD2. V lost 6 bases and J lost 10; bases outside the gene matches: 7. CDR1 and CDR2 from the germline V gene are MGHRA and YSYEKL. The CDR3 is 13 residues long. The CDR3 bases are TGCGCCAGCAGTCGCCCTGCGGGGGGGGAGCAGTTCTTC. It is translated as CASSRPAGGEQFF.

In its sample, this clone was seen once. The chain combines TRBV6-4 with TRBJ1-5; perhaps TRBD1 as D (6 bases). The V end lost 6 bases, the J end lost 8 bases, and 14 bases lay between the germline ends. The CDR3 is 13 amino acids. From germline, CDR1 is MRHNA and CDR2 SNTAGT. DNA for the CDR3: TGTGCCAGCAGCCTAACAGGGCTGGAGCCCCAGCATTTT. Translating gives CASSLTGLEPQHF.

The sample holds a few counts of this clone. The rearrangement uses TRBV6-4 and TRBJ2-3; 8 positions match TRBD2. V gave up 0 bases and J gave up 1 base; unmatched junction bases: 0. The CDR3 is 15 amino acids. Germline CDR1 MRHNA, CDR2 SNTAGT. The DNA for the CDR3 is TGTGCCAGCAGTGACTCGCGGGGGGGCACAGATACGCAGTATTTT. Translated, it gives CASSDSRGGTDTQYF.

The chain carries TRBV11-1 and TRBJ1-6; no definite D call. Germline assignment: CDR1 SGHAT and CDR2 FQDESV (reference sequence). This CDR3 is 12 amino acids long. Trimming stripped 11 bases from V and 9 bases from J, with 14 bases between. The CDR3 reads CASALPGSPLHF. CDR3 sequence (DNA): TGTGCCTCAGCGCTCCCGGGTTCACCCCTCCACTTT.

The rearrangement uses TRBV2 and TRBJ1-5; maybe TRBD1 (6 bases). The CDR3 sequence is 15 residues long. Trimming removed 6 bases from V and 7 bases from J, with 19 bases in between. Looked up from germline, CDR1 is SNHLY and CDR2 is FYNNEI. The CDR3 DNA follows: TGTGCCAGCAGCGTAGACAGGCACTCGGGGCAGCCCCAGCATTTT. This codes for CASSVDRHSGQPQHF.

This clone was detected a few times. The rearrangement uses TRBV6-5 and TRBJ2-3, with 11 bases that match TRBD2. Germline lookup yields CDR1 MNHEY and CDR2 SVGAGI. V shed 6 bases, J shed 6 bases, and the junction held 8 bases outside the gene matches. The CDR3 covers 15 residues. The chain's CDR3 is CASSSTSGGADTQYF. In DNA form, the CDR3 reads TGTGCCAGCAGCTCCACTAGCGGGGGCGCGGATACGCAGTATTTT.

DNA for the CDR3: TGTGCCAGCTCACCACCCGCGAGGAACACTGAAGCTTTCTTT. Its translation is CASSPPARNTEAFF. The chain has TRBV18 and TRBJ1-1; unclear D gene. The CDR3 contains 14 residues. Germline V lookup: CDR1 KGHSH, CDR2 LQKENI. V lost 0 bases and J 1 base, leaving 6 bases between the germline ends.

A note on this clone: The junction does not match germline at one end; this may be a read error. This rearrangement joins TRBV6-8 to TRBJ2-7, with 7 bases identical to TRBD1. CDR1 MNHGY and CDR2 SAAAGT come from the germline V gene. This CDR3 has 16 amino acids. CDR3 residues: CASTASSQGNPTRTDF. DNA of the CDR3: TGTGCCAGCACAGCTAGCTCACAGGGGAATCCTACGAGGACGGACTTC.

This chain joins TRBV2 and TRBJ2-1; 7 bases fit TRBD2. The CDR3 contains 12 residues. Trimming took 6 bases from V and 15 from J; bases not matched to a gene: 11. Germline V gives CDR1 SNHLY, CDR2 FYNNEI. CDR3 nucleotide sequence: TGTGCCAGCAGCCTCATTAGCGGGTCTCTGTTCTTC. It encodes CASSLISGSLFF.

As DNA, the CDR3 is TGTGCCTGGAGCCAACGACAGCTGGGGGGGAACTATGGCTACACCTTC. This sequence encodes CAWSQRQLGGNYGYTF. The chain is built from TRBV30 and TRBJ1-2, with D maybe TRBD1 (5 bases). The CDR3 runs to 16 residues. Germline V gene data show CDR1 as GTSNPN and CDR2 as SVGIG (reference sequence). The V and J ends lost 3 bases and 2 bases respectively, with 19 bases between them.

A note on this clone: At one of its ends the junction is not consistent with the germline gene, which may arise from a read error. The chain couples TRBV7-7 to TRBJ2-3, with D maybe TRBD1 (7 bases). The germline gives CDR1 SSHAT, CDR2 FNYEAQ (reference sequence). The CDR3 length is 15 residues. The CDR3 sequence: CASSPGRGVTDTQYF. For the CDR3, the DNA is TGTGCTAGCAGTCCCGGCAGGGGGGTCACAGATACGCAGTATTTT.

The chain couples TRBV6-6 to TRBJ1-5, with D maybe TRBD1 (5 bases). CDR3 length: 15 amino acids. V was cut by 4 bases and J by 2 bases, with 12 bases left in between. Germline assignment: CDR1 MNHNY and CDR2 SVGAGI (reference sequence). The CDR3 loop is CASSSRGFGNQPQHF. The CDR3 bases are TGTGCCAGCAGTTCCCGGGGGTTCGGCAATCAGCCCCAGCATTTT.

V usage is TRBV18 and J usage is TRBJ2-6; 11 nucleotides match TRBD2. Unmatched junction bases numbered 5, after V lost 3 bases and J lost 7 bases. From germline, CDR1 is KGHSH and CDR2 LQKENI. There are 16 residues in the CDR3. The CDR3 here is CASSPRGLADANVLTF. The CDR3 DNA sequence: TGTGCCAGCTCACCTAGGGGACTAGCGGACGCCAACGTCCTGACTTTC.

In this sample, this clone turned up once. The chain recombines TRBV6-1 with TRBJ1-2; TRBD1 might be the D (6 bases). The germline V gene has CDR1 MNHNS and CDR2 SASEGT. The CDR3 length is 14 residues. Trimming removed 6 bases from V and 4 bases from J, with 15 bases in between. DNA for the CDR3: TGTGCCAGCAGACTCGAACAGGGTAGCTATGGCTACACCTTC. It translates to CASRLEQGSYGYTF.